This is a list of T cell receptor beta chains from one sample in a study of T-cell memory formation after mild COVID-19. TCRdb redid the calling of the 5' RACE reads with MiXCR, one entry per CDR3 protein. The data contain 300,000 to 350,000 distinct CDR3 sequences, approximately 20% of them singletons. The specimen sequenced was PBMCs or a T cell subset sorted from them (not recorded which). Receptor source: a man younger than 30 who had mild COVID-19 (a few samples of this study predate the infection). Cell type and time point are not known. Both conserved end residues are part of each CDR3. The order of the fields is V gene, J gene, D gene, clone size, CDR3 DNA, CDR3 protein. D genes are given only for firm matches. Clone sizes are given selectively: once, few, many, or a class where the clone is expanded.

V: TRBV5-1
J: TRBJ2-3
D: TRBD2
size: few
DNA: TGCGCCAGCAGCCCGCCCCAGCGGGGGGGTGCAGATACGCAGTATTTT
CDR3: CASSPPQRGGADTQYF

V: TRBV6-5
J: TRBJ2-3
D: NA
size: many
DNA: TGTGCCAGCAGCTACGGGGATACGCAGTATTTT
CDR3: CASSYGDTQYF

V: TRBV15
J: TRBJ1-1
D: NA
size: few
DNA: TGTGCCACCGGGACTGTGAACACTGAAGCTTTCTTT
CDR3: CATGTVNTEAFF

V: TRBV20-1
J: TRBJ1-6
D: NA
size: few
DNA: TGCAGTGCTAGAGGGACGGCTAATTCACCCCTCCACTTT
CDR3: CSARGTANSPLHF

V: TRBV20-1
J: TRBJ1-1
D: NA
size: NA
DNA: TGCAGTGCTAGACGCGGCCAGGGGAGGAACACTGAAGCTTTCTTT
CDR3: CSARRGQGRNTEAFF

V: TRBV5-6
J: TRBJ1-5
D: NA
size: NA
DNA: TGTGCCAGCAGCTTGTCAGCCCAACAGCCCCAGCATTTT
CDR3: CASSLSAQQPQHF

V: TRBV4-1
J: TRBJ2-5
D: TRBD1
size: few
DNA: TGCGCCAGCGGCGACCTTAGTAGGGGGCGGGAGACCCAGTACTTC
CDR3: CASGDLSRGRETQYF

V: TRBV7-9
J: TRBJ2-5
D: TRBD1
size: many
DNA: TGTGCCAGCAGCACCCCCATCCAGACAGGGTACCAAGAGACCCAGTACTTC
CDR3: CASSTPIQTGYQETQYF

V: TRBV5-1
J: TRBJ2-7
D: TRBD1
size: NA
DNA: TGCGCCAGCAGCTACCAGGACAGGGTCCACGAGCAGTACTTC
CDR3: CASSYQDRVHEQYF

V: TRBV5-1
J: TRBJ2-3
D: NA
size: NA
DNA: TGCGCCAGCAGCTGGATGCCGGGACCCACAGATACGCAGTATTTT
CDR3: CASSWMPGPTDTQYF

V: TRBV6-2/TRBV6-3
J: TRBJ2-3
D: TRBD2
size: NA
DNA: TGTGCCAGCAGTTCCCCGGCGGGGGGGCCATTAGATACGCAGTATTTT
CDR3: CASSSPAGGPLDTQYF

V: TRBV19
J: TRBJ2-1
D: TRBD2
size: few
DNA: TGTGCCAGTAGCGCGGGACTAGCGGGGAATGAGCAGTTCTTC
CDR3: CASSAGLAGNEQFF

V: TRBV4-3
J: TRBJ2-2
D: TRBD2
size: NA
DNA: TGCGCCAGCAGGCTCAAAGCGGGGGCCTACACCGGGGAGCTGTTTTTT
CDR3: CASRLKAGAYTGELFF

V: TRBV14
J: TRBJ1-1
D: NA
size: few
DNA: TGTGCCAGCAGCCAAGATCAGGGGCTATGGAACACTGAAGCTTTCTTT
CDR3: CASSQDQGLWNTEAFF

V: TRBV7-3
J: TRBJ2-1
D: NA
size: once
DNA: TGTGCAAGCAGCTTAACGATGAGCAATGAGCAGTTCTTC
CDR3: CASSLTMSNEQFF

V: TRBV2
J: TRBJ2-7
D: NA
size: many
DNA: TGTGCCAGCAGTGAGAACGCCTACGAGCAGTACTTC
CDR3: CASSENAYEQYF

V: TRBV7-2
J: TRBJ2-5
D: TRBD2
size: few
DNA: TGTGCCAGCAGCTCCGGGGGGGGCCTTCAAGAGACCCAGTACTTC
CDR3: CASSSGGGLQETQYF

V: TRBV4-3
J: TRBJ1-2
D: TRBD1
size: few
DNA: TGCGCCAGCAGCCGTGGACAGGGGATGTCGAGAGGCTACACCTTC
CDR3: CASSRGQGMSRGYTF

V: TRBV5-1
J: TRBJ1-1
D: TRBD1
size: few
DNA: TGCGCCAGCAGCAGGGGACAGGGACTGGCTGAAGCTTTCTTT
CDR3: CASSRGQGLAEAFF

V: TRBV20-1
J: TRBJ1-1
D: NA
size: many
DNA: TGCAGTGCTAGAACTCAGGGGAGTGAAGCTTTCTTT
CDR3: CSARTQGSEAFF

V: TRBV4-1
J: TRBJ2-4
D: TRBD2
size: few
DNA: TGCGCCAGCAGCCCTGGACTAGCGGGGGGTTCGGCCAAAAACATTCAGTACTTC
CDR3: CASSPGLAGGSAKNIQYF

V: TRBV5-6
J: TRBJ2-1
D: NA
size: few
DNA: TGTGCCAGCACCTTAGACAGCTCCTACAATGAGCAGTTCTTC
CDR3: CASTLDSSYNEQFF

V: TRBV12-3/TRBV12-4
J: TRBJ2-7
D: NA
size: NA
DNA: TGTGCCAGCAAACTTGGCGGAACCTACGAGCAGTACTTC
CDR3: CASKLGGTYEQYF

V: TRBV9
J: TRBJ2-3
D: TRBD2
size: few
DNA: TGTGCCAGCAGCTACAAACAGCGGGGTCCCACAGATACGCAGTATTTT
CDR3: CASSYKQRGPTDTQYF

V: TRBV12-3/TRBV12-4
J: TRBJ2-7
D: NA
size: NA
DNA: TGTGCCAGCGGGTTCAGTCGCTCCGACTCCTACGAGCAGTACTTC
CDR3: CASGFSRSDSYEQYF

V: TRBV18
J: TRBJ2-7
D: NA
size: NA
DNA: TGTGCCAGCTCACCGACAGTGGTCCGCGAGCAGTACTTC
CDR3: CASSPTVVREQYF

V: TRBV28
J: TRBJ1-1
D: TRBD1
size: few
DNA: TGTGCCAGCAGTTTAACGTACAGGGGTACTGAAGCTTTCTTT
CDR3: CASSLTYRGTEAFF

V: TRBV7-9
J: TRBJ2-3
D: NA
size: NA
DNA: TGTGCCAGCAGCTTTTCCGGTCAGACTAGCACAGATACGCAGTATTTT
CDR3: CASSFSGQTSTDTQYF

V: TRBV7-6
J: TRBJ1-1
D: NA
size: NA
DNA: TGTGCCAGCAGCCCCCGGGTAGGCCTAAGAGCTTTCTTT
CDR3: CASSPRVGLRAFF

V: TRBV7-8
J: TRBJ1-2
D: NA
size: NA
DNA: TGTGCCAGCAGCCAAGGTGGGGATAACTATGGCTACACCTTC
CDR3: CASSQGGDNYGYTF

V: TRBV28
J: TRBJ2-6
D: NA
size: NA
DNA: TGTGCCAGCAGTTTAACCCGCACTAGTACCGGGGCCAACGTCCTGACTTTC
CDR3: CASSLTRTSTGANVLTF

V: TRBV12-3/TRBV12-4
J: TRBJ1-1
D: TRBD1
size: many
DNA: TGTGCCAGCAGCCGGGGACAGTCTGAAGCTTTCTTT
CDR3: CASSRGQSEAFF

V: TRBV6-5
J: TRBJ1-3
D: NA
size: NA
DNA: TGTGCCAGCAGTTACTCGATACCGGGGAATGGAAACACCATATATTTT
CDR3: CASSYSIPGNGNTIYF

V: TRBV6-6
J: TRBJ2-7
D: NA
size: few
DNA: TGTGCCAGCAGTTCCGGACACAAGGGTTACGAGCAGTACTTC
CDR3: CASSSGHKGYEQYF

V: TRBV5-6
J: TRBJ1-2
D: NA
size: few
DNA: TGTGCCAGCAGCCCTGTCGGGGTTTCCTATGGCTACACCTTC
CDR3: CASSPVGVSYGYTF

V: TRBV10-3
J: TRBJ1-1
D: NA
size: many
DNA: TGTGCCATCAGTGAGTCACTAAGGGGAGGATTTTACATGAACACTGAAGCTTTCTTT
CDR3: CAISESLRGGFYMNTEAFF

V: TRBV12-3/TRBV12-4
J: TRBJ1-1
D: NA
size: few
DNA: TGTGCCAGCAGTCCATCCCGTCGGGGGATTTTAGTGAACACTGAAGCTTTCTTT
CDR3: CASSPSRRGILVNTEAFF

V: TRBV7-2
J: TRBJ2-3
D: NA
size: few
DNA: TGTGCCAGCAGCTTAGTTCTTAGGAACACAGATACGCAGTATTTT
CDR3: CASSLVLRNTDTQYF

V: TRBV2
J: TRBJ1-1
D: NA
size: NA
DNA: TGTGCCAGCAGTGAGTATTGGGTCATGAACACTGAAGCTTTCTTT
CDR3: CASSEYWVMNTEAFF

V: TRBV20-1
J: TRBJ2-7
D: TRBD1
size: once
DNA: TGCAGTGCTGCCCAGGGACAGGCTTACGAGCAGTACTTC
CDR3: CSAAQGQAYEQYF

V: TRBV12-3/TRBV12-4
J: TRBJ2-3
D: TRBD2
size: NA
DNA: TGTGCCAGCAGTCCACTAGCGGGGGTGGTAAATACGCAGTATTTT
CDR3: CASSPLAGVVNTQYF

V: TRBV6-5
J: TRBJ2-3
D: NA
size: few
DNA: TGTGCCAGCAGTTACTTCGGGGGCAGCGCCGCAGATACGCAGTATTTT
CDR3: CASSYFGGSAADTQYF

V: TRBV7-2
J: TRBJ1-5
D: NA
size: NA
DNA: TGTGCCAGCAGCTTAGTGGGGGGCCCGTATAGCAATCAGCCCCAGCATTTT
CDR3: CASSLVGGPYSNQPQHF

V: TRBV7-9
J: TRBJ2-3
D: TRBD2
size: NA
DNA: TGTGCCAGCAGCCAGGGACTAGCGGGGAGGATGGATACGCAGTATTTT
CDR3: CASSQGLAGRMDTQYF

V: TRBV5-1
J: TRBJ2-3
D: NA
size: NA
DNA: TGCGCCAGCAGCTTGGCCGAGCCTGAAGATACGCAGTATTTT
CDR3: CASSLAEPEDTQYF

V: TRBV2
J: TRBJ2-1
D: NA
size: NA
DNA: TGTGCCAGCAGCCGTACAGGGAGATTTAACGGTGAGCAGTTCTTC
CDR3: CASSRTGRFNGEQFF

V: TRBV7-8
J: TRBJ1-6
D: NA
size: few
DNA: TGTGCCAGCAGCGCACAGGCGTACTCCTATAATTCACCCCTCCACTTT
CDR3: CASSAQAYSYNSPLHF

V: TRBV24-1
J: TRBJ2-5
D: NA
size: NA
DNA: TGTGCCACCAGCGGCTACGGAAGGGGTTCAGAGACCCAGTACTTC
CDR3: CATSGYGRGSETQYF

V: TRBV7-2
J: TRBJ1-1
D: NA
size: few
DNA: TGTGCCAGCAGCCCGACAGGTTTGGCTGAAGCTTTCTTT
CDR3: CASSPTGLAEAFF

V: TRBV2
J: TRBJ1-2
D: TRBD1
size: NA
DNA: TGTGCCAGCGGGACAGGGGAAAACTATGGCTACACCTTC
CDR3: CASGTGENYGYTF

V: TRBV29-1
J: TRBJ2-7
D: TRBD1
size: NA
DNA: TGCAGCGTTGAGTCAGGGGGCCGATGGGGCTACGAGCAGTACTTC
CDR3: CSVESGGRWGYEQYF

V: TRBV6-1
J: TRBJ1-2
D: TRBD1
size: NA
DNA: TGTGCCAGCAGAGAACCGGGACAGGGCTATTTCTATGGCTACACCTTC
CDR3: CASREPGQGYFYGYTF

V: TRBV6-5
J: TRBJ1-1
D: NA
size: once
DNA: TGTGCCAGCAGTTACTCGGGGGGCGAGGCTTTCTTT
CDR3: CASSYSGGEAFF

V: TRBV14
J: TRBJ1-1
D: NA
size: NA
DNA: TGTGCCAGCAGCCTAGGACCTTACACTGAAGCTTTCTTT
CDR3: CASSLGPYTEAFF

V: TRBV7-6
J: TRBJ1-6
D: TRBD1
size: NA
DNA: TGTGCCAGCAGCTTCACAGGGGGCACAAGTTCACCCCTCCACTTT
CDR3: CASSFTGGTSSPLHF

V: TRBV5-1
J: TRBJ2-7
D: NA
size: NA
DNA: TGCGCCAGCAGCTTGGGGCTAGAACCGCGGGCGGCCTACGAGCAGTACTTC
CDR3: CASSLGLEPRAAYEQYF

V: TRBV7-3
J: TRBJ1-1
D: NA
size: few
DNA: TGTGCCAGCAGCGCCTCACAGAGGACTGAAGCTTTCTTT
CDR3: CASSASQRTEAFF

V: TRBV7-9
J: TRBJ1-4
D: NA
size: few
DNA: TGTGCCAGCAGCTTTTCCCCGGCGGGGCGTAATGAAAAACTGTTTTTT
CDR3: CASSFSPAGRNEKLFF

V: TRBV7-9
J: TRBJ1-1
D: TRBD1
size: few
DNA: TGTGCCAGCAGCTTCGAACAGGGGGGCAACACTGAAGCTTTCTTT
CDR3: CASSFEQGGNTEAFF

V: TRBV5-6
J: TRBJ2-3
D: TRBD1
size: NA
DNA: TGTGCCAGCATTAACAGGGGTAGCACAGATACGCAGTATTTT
CDR3: CASINRGSTDTQYF